This TCR beta chain was sequenced during a study of T cells in Graves' hyperthyroidism and ophthalmopathy. This clonotype was detected many times. The germline V gene has CDR1 MNHNS and CDR2 SASEGT. The length of the CDR3 is 12 residues. The V and J ends lost 5 bases and 10 bases respectively, with 12 bases between them. Disease duration under 2 months; hyperthyroidism patients were aged 18 to 65. Thyroid ultrasound and orbital computed tomography, with clinical symptoms and serum thyroxine and TRAb, informed diagnoses. Cells are PBMCs isolated from around 10 ml of fresh blood. Amplified TCR beta CDR3 regions derived from RNA transcripts. The HTBI set primed first-round TCR CDR3 RT-PCR. TCRdb ran MiXCR on the multiplex PCR reads and lists one entry per CDR3 protein. The sample has approximately 630,000 distinct CDR3 sequences, about 16% seen once.

Sequenced sample: blood. The receptor was derived from a woman in her twenties or thirties with Graves' hyperthyroidism. The chain joins TRBV6-1 to TRBJ2-1; tentatively, D is TRBD2 (7 bases). This CDR3 is CASSPRGGEQFF. The CDR3 nucleotides read TGTGCCAGCAGTCCTAGGGGGGGCGAGCAGTTCTTC.